This T cell receptor beta chain was captured by sequencing in a study of blood T cells in healthy people across ages. The V gene lost 3 bases and the J gene lost 5 bases, with 11 bases spanning the gap. CDR1 and CDR2 from the germline V gene are KGHSH and LQKENI. The CDR3 loop spans 13 amino acids. The use of a sample-barcoded 5' primer and a J-beta primer mix characterized a second PCR of about 7 to 12 cycles. One entry per CDR3 protein, called by TCRdb with MiXCR from the 5' RACE reads. The data contain around 1,800,000 distinct CDR3 sequences, roughly two fifths of them singletons. Input material: blood. The chain uses TRBV18 and TRBJ2-7; no firm D call. This clonotype originated in a human donor in good health. The CDR3 nucleotides read TGTGCCAGCTCACCTACCAGCAGGAACGAGCAGTACTTC. Protein sequence: CASSPTSRNEQYF.